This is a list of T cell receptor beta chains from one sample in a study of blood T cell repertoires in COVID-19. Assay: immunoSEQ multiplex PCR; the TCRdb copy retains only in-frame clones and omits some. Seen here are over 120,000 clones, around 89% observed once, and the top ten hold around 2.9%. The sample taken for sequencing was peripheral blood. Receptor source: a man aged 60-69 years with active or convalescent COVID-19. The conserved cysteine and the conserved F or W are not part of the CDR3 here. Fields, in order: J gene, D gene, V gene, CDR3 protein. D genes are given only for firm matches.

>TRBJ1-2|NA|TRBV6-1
ASSADSWGFINYGYT
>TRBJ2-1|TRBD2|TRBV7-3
ASSSQAGGNEQF
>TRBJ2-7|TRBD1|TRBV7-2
ASSRTGTGNYEQY
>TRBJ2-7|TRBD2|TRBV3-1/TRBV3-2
ASSQSHSGGIEQY
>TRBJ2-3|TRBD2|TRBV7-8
ASSSTGGALTDTQY
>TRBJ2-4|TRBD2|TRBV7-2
ASRAAGGNIQY
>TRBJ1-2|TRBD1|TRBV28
ASSPHSTGNYGYT
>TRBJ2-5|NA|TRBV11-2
ASSLSGDTQETQY
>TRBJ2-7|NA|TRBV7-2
ASSPGGDEVYEQY
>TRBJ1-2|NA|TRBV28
ASSSWDKLNYGYT
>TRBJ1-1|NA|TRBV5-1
ASSLLRAGVGTEAF
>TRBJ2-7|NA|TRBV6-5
ASKRGSSYEQY
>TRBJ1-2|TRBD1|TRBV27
ASSLWPTGAAGYT
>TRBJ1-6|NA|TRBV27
ASSFRQGNNSPLH
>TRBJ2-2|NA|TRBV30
AWDTPNTGELF
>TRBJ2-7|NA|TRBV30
AWVRGLSSYEQY
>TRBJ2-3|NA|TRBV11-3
ASSFGGGTDTQY
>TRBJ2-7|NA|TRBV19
ASSISFSSPGVQY
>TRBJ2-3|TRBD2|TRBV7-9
ASSLETSGATQY
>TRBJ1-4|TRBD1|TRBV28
ASRPNRGPNEKLF
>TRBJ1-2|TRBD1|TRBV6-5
ASKLQGAQGYGYT
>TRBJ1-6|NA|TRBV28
ASRGGDNSPLH
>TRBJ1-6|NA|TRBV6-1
ASSEEQGVSPLH
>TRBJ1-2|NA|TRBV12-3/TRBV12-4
ASSFAGGGYT
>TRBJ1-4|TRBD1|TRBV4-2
ASSQSRDRNEKLF
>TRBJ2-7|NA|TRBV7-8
ASSYRKSSYEQY
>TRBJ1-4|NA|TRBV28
ASSLLRGEKLF
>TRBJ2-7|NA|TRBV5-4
ASSLGEPYEQY
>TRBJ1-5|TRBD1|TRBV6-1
ASNAGQLNQPQH
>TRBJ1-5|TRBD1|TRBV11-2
ASSPWQGVNQPQH
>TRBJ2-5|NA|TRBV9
ASSVYPRGETQY
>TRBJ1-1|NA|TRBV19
ASSIGGDPRMNTEAF